A selection of T cell receptor beta chains follows, all from one sample in a study of beta chain features in type 1 diabetes. The assay was immunoSEQ multiplex PCR, and TCRdb's table has in-frame clones only and misses some. Of 150,000 to 180,000 clones in the sample, around a tenth are singletons; the top ten hold under 0.55%. Sample: central memory CD4+ T cells from blood. These receptors came from a man younger than 40 with type 1 diabetes. The CDR3 runs from the conserved cysteine through the conserved F or W. A D gene is named only where the DNA matches it firmly. Not all rows give a size; the values are once, few, many and, for expanded clones, a class.

d_gene: NA; abundance: few; j_gene: TRBJ2-7; v_gene: TRBV5-1; CDR3nt: TGCGCCAGCAGCTTGGAAGGAGCATCCGAGCAGTACTTC; CDR3aa: CASSLEGASEQYF
d_gene: NA; abundance: NA; j_gene: TRBJ2-7; v_gene: TRBV21-1; CDR3nt: TGTGCCAGCCCGTGGGAGAGGAACGAGCAGTACTTC; CDR3aa: CASPWERNEQYF
d_gene: NA; abundance: NA; j_gene: TRBJ1-1; v_gene: TRBV30; CDR3nt: TGTGCCTGGAGAACGCGGGGGGTGTCGAACACTGAAGCTTTCTTT; CDR3aa: CAWRTRGVSNTEAFF
d_gene: NA; abundance: NA; j_gene: TRBJ2-1; v_gene: TRBV7-9; CDR3nt: TGTGCCAGCAGCTACAGCGGTAGCTCCTACAATGAGCAGTTCTTC; CDR3aa: CASSYSGSSYNEQFF
d_gene: NA; abundance: NA; j_gene: TRBJ2-3; v_gene: TRBV7-2; CDR3nt: TGTGCCAGCAGCCTCAAGAGTCTAGCATCAGATACGCAGTATTTT; CDR3aa: CASSLKSLASDTQYF
d_gene: NA; abundance: few; j_gene: TRBJ2-1; v_gene: TRBV5-1; CDR3nt: TGCGCCAGCAGCCTCACTGACAATGAGCAGTTCTTC; CDR3aa: CASSLTDNEQFF
d_gene: NA; abundance: NA; j_gene: TRBJ1-4; v_gene: TRBV6-5; CDR3nt: TGTGCCAGCAGTAATACAGGGTCTTATGAAAAACTGTTTTTT; CDR3aa: CASSNTGSYEKLFF
d_gene: TRBD1; abundance: NA; j_gene: TRBJ1-1; v_gene: TRBV4-3; CDR3nt: TGCGCCAGCAGCCAAGAAAGGGGGCTGGAAGCTTTCTTT; CDR3aa: CASSQERGLEAFF
d_gene: NA; abundance: few; j_gene: TRBJ2-3; v_gene: TRBV2; CDR3nt: TGTGCCAGCAGTGCAGGCGCCAACACAGATACGCAGTATTTT; CDR3aa: CASSAGANTDTQYF
d_gene: NA; abundance: few; j_gene: TRBJ1-5; v_gene: TRBV28; CDR3nt: TGTGCCAGCAGTGTGCGGGGACTTCCCCAGCATTTT; CDR3aa: CASSVRGLPQHF
d_gene: NA; abundance: NA; j_gene: TRBJ1-4; v_gene: TRBV7-9; CDR3nt: TGTGCCAGCAGCTTGGACAGAGCCGACGAAAAACTGTTTTTT; CDR3aa: CASSLDRADEKLFF
d_gene: TRBD1; abundance: NA; j_gene: TRBJ1-5; v_gene: TRBV18; CDR3nt: TGTGCCAGCTCACTAGACAGGGGTGGCAATCAGCCCCAGCATTTT; CDR3aa: CASSLDRGGNQPQHF
d_gene: TRBD2; abundance: NA; j_gene: TRBJ2-3; v_gene: TRBV9; CDR3nt: TGTGCCAGCCGCGCGGGCGGGAGACTAACAGATACGCAGTATTTT; CDR3aa: CASRAGGRLTDTQYF
d_gene: NA; abundance: few; j_gene: TRBJ2-5; v_gene: TRBV12-5; CDR3nt: TGTGCTAGTGGTTTGGGGGACACAGAGACCCAGTACTTC; CDR3aa: CASGLGDTETQYF
d_gene: NA; abundance: NA; j_gene: TRBJ1-1; v_gene: TRBV28; CDR3nt: TGTGCCAGCAGTTTTGCGAGGGGAGGTAACACTGAAGCTTTCTTT; CDR3aa: CASSFARGGNTEAFF
d_gene: NA; abundance: few; j_gene: TRBJ2-7; v_gene: TRBV14; CDR3nt: TGTGCCAGCAGCCTGAGTTTCGAGCAGTACTTC; CDR3aa: CASSLSFEQYF
d_gene: NA; abundance: NA; j_gene: TRBJ1-1; v_gene: TRBV28; CDR3nt: TGTGCCAGCAGTTTATCAGGTCAGGGTAGGGTGACTGAAGCTTTCTTT; CDR3aa: CASSLSGQGRVTEAFF
d_gene: TRBD1; abundance: few; j_gene: TRBJ1-5; v_gene: TRBV16; CDR3nt: TGTGCCAGCAGCCACAGGGGGCGTAATCAGCCCCAGCATTTT; CDR3aa: CASSHRGRNQPQHF
d_gene: NA; abundance: few; j_gene: TRBJ1-2; v_gene: TRBV14; CDR3nt: TGTGCCAGCAGCCAAGATAGAAGCTATGGCTACACCTTC; CDR3aa: CASSQDRSYGYTF
d_gene: NA; abundance: NA; j_gene: TRBJ1-3; v_gene: TRBV23-1; CDR3nt: TGCGGCCATACGGGGTACGAAAACACCATATATTTT; CDR3aa: CGHTGYENTIYF
d_gene: NA; abundance: few; j_gene: TRBJ2-3; v_gene: TRBV25-1; CDR3nt: TGTGCCAGCAGTGATTCCAGGTCCGGGGCAGATACGCAGTATTTT; CDR3aa: CASSDSRSGADTQYF
d_gene: TRBD2; abundance: few; j_gene: TRBJ2-5; v_gene: TRBV5-5; CDR3nt: TGTGCCAGCAGCCCTCGCGGGAGTAAAGAGACCCAGTACTTC; CDR3aa: CASSPRGSKETQYF
d_gene: NA; abundance: few; j_gene: TRBJ2-3; v_gene: TRBV7-9; CDR3nt: TGTGCCAGCCATACTAGCTCTACGCAGTATTTT; CDR3aa: CASHTSSTQYF
d_gene: TRBD1; abundance: NA; j_gene: TRBJ1-1; v_gene: TRBV5-1; CDR3nt: TGCGCCAGCAGCCGGGACAGGGGGCAATTCGCTGAAGCTTTCTTT; CDR3aa: CASSRDRGQFAEAFF
d_gene: NA; abundance: few; j_gene: TRBJ2-2; v_gene: TRBV6-5; CDR3nt: TGTGCCAGCGCTCACAGTCACGCCGGGGAGCTGTTTTTT; CDR3aa: CASAHSHAGELFF
d_gene: TRBD2; abundance: few; j_gene: TRBJ2-7; v_gene: TRBV5-1; CDR3nt: TGCGCCAGCAGCCTGGCAACTAGCGGGTCCTACTACGAGCAGTACTTC; CDR3aa: CASSLATSGSYYEQYF
d_gene: NA; abundance: few; j_gene: TRBJ2-3; v_gene: TRBV19; CDR3nt: TGTGCCACCCGCCTAACTGGTACGCAGTATTTT; CDR3aa: CATRLTGTQYF
d_gene: TRBD1; abundance: NA; j_gene: TRBJ1-4; v_gene: TRBV6-5; CDR3nt: TGTGCCAGCAGTAAAACCGGGACAGTTGATGAAAAACTGTTTTTT; CDR3aa: CASSKTGTVDEKLFF
d_gene: NA; abundance: NA; j_gene: TRBJ1-2; v_gene: TRBV2; CDR3nt: TGTGCCAGCAGTGCGGAGAAAGGCTATGGCTACACCTTC; CDR3aa: CASSAEKGYGYTF
d_gene: NA; abundance: few; j_gene: TRBJ1-5; v_gene: TRBV27; CDR3nt: TGTGCCAGCAGTTTAGGGGCTTATAGCAATCAGCCCCAGCATTTT; CDR3aa: CASSLGAYSNQPQHF
d_gene: TRBD1; abundance: NA; j_gene: TRBJ1-5; v_gene: TRBV2; CDR3nt: TGTGCCAGCAGTGGTACAGGGGGCAATCAGCCCCAGCATTTT; CDR3aa: CASSGTGGNQPQHF
d_gene: TRBD2; abundance: NA; j_gene: TRBJ2-2; v_gene: TRBV5-1; CDR3nt: TGCGCCAGCAGCTCCGACTCCAGAGGCGGGAGTTCCGGGGAGCTGTTTTTT; CDR3aa: CASSSDSRGGSSGELFF
d_gene: NA; abundance: few; j_gene: TRBJ2-2; v_gene: TRBV7-3; CDR3nt: TGTGCCAGCAGCTTAAACGGCGGATCGAACACCGGGGAGCTGTTTTTT; CDR3aa: CASSLNGGSNTGELFF
d_gene: NA; abundance: NA; j_gene: TRBJ2-5; v_gene: TRBV14; CDR3nt: TGTGCCAGCAGCCAAACTAGGGAGACCCAGTACTTC; CDR3aa: CASSQTRETQYF
d_gene: TRBD1; abundance: NA; j_gene: TRBJ2-1; v_gene: TRBV11-3; CDR3nt: TGTGCCAGCAGCTTAGGTGGGACAGGGGGCGAGCAGTTCTTC; CDR3aa: CASSLGGTGGEQFF
d_gene: TRBD1; abundance: few; j_gene: TRBJ1-1; v_gene: TRBV5-6; CDR3nt: TGTGCCAGCAAACGGGACAGGCTTGAAGCTTTCTTT; CDR3aa: CASKRDRLEAFF
d_gene: NA; abundance: NA; j_gene: TRBJ2-7; v_gene: TRBV5-1; CDR3nt: TGCGCCAGCAGCCCGACCGCAGGGATTGGGTACGAGCAGTACTTC; CDR3aa: CASSPTAGIGYEQYF
d_gene: NA; abundance: NA; j_gene: TRBJ1-4; v_gene: TRBV4-3; CDR3nt: TGCGCCAGCAGCCAGACAGCAGGGGCCGGCCCCACTAATGAAAAACTGTTTTTT; CDR3aa: CASSQTAGAGPTNEKLFF
d_gene: TRBD2; abundance: NA; j_gene: TRBJ2-7; v_gene: TRBV7-2; CDR3nt: TGTGCCAGCAGCTTACTAGCGGGAGGTACCTACGAGCAGTACTTC; CDR3aa: CASSLLAGGTYEQYF
d_gene: TRBD1; abundance: NA; j_gene: TRBJ1-2; v_gene: TRBV7-2; CDR3nt: TGTGCCAGCAGCACAGGGGCGGGTTACTATGGCTACACCTTC; CDR3aa: CASSTGAGYYGYTF
d_gene: TRBD1; abundance: few; j_gene: TRBJ2-6; v_gene: TRBV25-1; CDR3nt: TGTGCCAGCAGGGGGGACAGCTCTGGGGCCAACGTCCTGACTTTC; CDR3aa: CASRGDSSGANVLTF
d_gene: NA; abundance: NA; j_gene: TRBJ1-4; v_gene: TRBV4-2; CDR3nt: TGTGCCAGCAGCCTATACGGGGTCAATGAAAAACTGTTTTTT; CDR3aa: CASSLYGVNEKLFF
d_gene: TRBD1; abundance: few; j_gene: TRBJ2-2; v_gene: TRBV5-4; CDR3nt: TGTGCCAGCAGCTTAGAATCGACAGGGGTCACCGGGGAGCTGTTTTTT; CDR3aa: CASSLESTGVTGELFF
d_gene: TRBD1; abundance: few; j_gene: TRBJ2-7; v_gene: TRBV18; CDR3nt: TGTGCCAGCTCACAGGGGACAGGGCAATCCTACGAGCAGTACTTC; CDR3aa: CASSQGTGQSYEQYF
d_gene: NA; abundance: few; j_gene: TRBJ1-5; v_gene: TRBV2; CDR3nt: TGTGCCAGCAGCCACGGGGGGGGCGATCAGCCCCAGCATTTT; CDR3aa: CASSHGGGDQPQHF
d_gene: NA; abundance: few; j_gene: TRBJ1-1; v_gene: TRBV6-5; CDR3nt: TGTGCCAGCAGTTACTCCCGCACGGGGGGAACTGAAGCTTTCTTT; CDR3aa: CASSYSRTGGTEAFF
d_gene: NA; abundance: NA; j_gene: TRBJ2-7; v_gene: TRBV4-1; CDR3nt: TGCGCCAGCAGCCAAGCCGGGCCAGGGGTACCCGAGGGCTACGAGCAGTACTTC; CDR3aa: CASSQAGPGVPEGYEQYF
d_gene: TRBD1; abundance: NA; j_gene: TRBJ1-2; v_gene: TRBV7-2; CDR3nt: TGTGCCAGCACTCTCCAGGGGGGAGGTTATGATGGCTACACCTTC; CDR3aa: CASTLQGGGYDGYTF
d_gene: NA; abundance: few; j_gene: TRBJ1-5; v_gene: TRBV6-1; CDR3nt: TGTGCCAGCAGTGATGATGGCGGGAATCAGCCCCAGCATTTT; CDR3aa: CASSDDGGNQPQHF
d_gene: NA; abundance: few; j_gene: TRBJ2-5; v_gene: TRBV7-9; CDR3nt: TGTGCCAGCAGCCGAGAGAGGGGGGAGACCCAGTACTTC; CDR3aa: CASSRERGETQYF
d_gene: NA; abundance: NA; j_gene: TRBJ1-4; v_gene: TRBV28; CDR3nt: TGTGCCAGCAGTTTCGTTGACACAGAGAATGAAAAACTGTTTTTT; CDR3aa: CASSFVDTENEKLFF
d_gene: TRBD1; abundance: NA; j_gene: TRBJ2-3; v_gene: TRBV11-2; CDR3nt: TGTGCCAGCAGCGAACAGGGGGGTACGTTCGTAGATACGCAGTATTTT; CDR3aa: CASSEQGGTFVDTQYF
d_gene: NA; abundance: few; j_gene: TRBJ1-1; v_gene: TRBV28; CDR3nt: TGTGCCAGCAGTTTATCAAACACTGAAGCTTTCTTT; CDR3aa: CASSLSNTEAFF
d_gene: TRBD1; abundance: NA; j_gene: TRBJ1-1; v_gene: TRBV18; CDR3nt: TGTGCCAGCTCACCGCCGGGACAGGGATCTGAAGCTTTCTTT; CDR3aa: CASSPPGQGSEAFF
d_gene: NA; abundance: few; j_gene: TRBJ2-5; v_gene: TRBV5-4; CDR3nt: TGTGCCAGCAGTTGGACACAAGAGACCCAGTACTTC; CDR3aa: CASSWTQETQYF
d_gene: NA; abundance: few; j_gene: TRBJ2-7; v_gene: TRBV6-5; CDR3nt: TGTGCCAGCAGTTACGGAGGAGCCAACTACGAGCAGTACTTC; CDR3aa: CASSYGGANYEQYF
d_gene: NA; abundance: NA; j_gene: TRBJ1-3; v_gene: TRBV7-8; CDR3nt: TGTGCCAGCAGCGCTGGCAGGGTCCCTGGAAACACCATATATTTT; CDR3aa: CASSAGRVPGNTIYF
d_gene: TRBD1; abundance: few; j_gene: TRBJ1-2; v_gene: TRBV7-9; CDR3nt: TGTGCCAGCAGCCAGACAGGGACGGATGGCTACACCTTC; CDR3aa: CASSQTGTDGYTF
d_gene: NA; abundance: few; j_gene: TRBJ2-1; v_gene: TRBV29-1; CDR3nt: TGCAGCGTTGAGGACTCATACAGGGTGCCCAATGAGCAGTTCTTC; CDR3aa: CSVEDSYRVPNEQFF
d_gene: TRBD1; abundance: few; j_gene: TRBJ2-1; v_gene: TRBV5-1; CDR3nt: TGCGCCAGCACCCTGGGACAGGCGAACAATGAGCAGTTCTTC; CDR3aa: CASTLGQANNEQFF